The 24 T cell receptor beta chains below were found in one sample sequenced in a study of shared clonotypes between healthy human individuals. Libraries were prepared by immunoSEQ multiplex PCR; TCRdb keeps only in-frame clonotypes and omits some of them. Among about 320,000 clones listed, around 86% were seen once. The specimen sequenced was memory CD8+ T cells sorted from blood. The subset was: CD45RO+ cells pooled with CCR7-negative TemRA cells. These receptors all come from a man aged 18 to 29 in good health.

The V gene is TRBV2, the J gene TRBJ2-7, with D maybe TRBD2 (5 bases). This CDR3 contains 15 residues. Germline V gene lookup returns CDR1 SNHLY and CDR2 FYNNEI. The V end lost 0 bases, the J end lost 7 bases, and 16 bases lay between the germline ends. The CDR3 DNA is TGTGCCAGCAGTGAAGCGCTTTGGGGAGCTGGTGAGCAGTACTTC. Residues: CASSEALWGAGEQYF.

The chain recombines TRBV6-5 with TRBJ2-7; D is possibly TRBD2 (6 bases). Germline assignment: CDR1 MNHEY and CDR2 SVGAGI. The CDR3 sequence is 16 residues long. V shed 2 bases and J shed 5 bases, with 19 bases lying between them. The CDR3 is CASSYSITAGPDEQYF. In nucleotides, the CDR3 is TGTGCCAGCAGTTACAGTATTACGGCGGGGCCCGACGAGCAGTACTTC.

V gene TRBV27 combines with J gene TRBJ2-6; D call uncertain. CDR3 length: 15 residues. V was cut by 2 bases and J by 2 bases, with 7 bases left in between. In germline, CDR1 is MNHEY, CDR2 SMNVEV (reference sequence). CDR3 residues: CASSLQSPGANVLTF. DNA for the CDR3: TGTGCCAGCAGTTTACAGAGCCCTGGGGCCAACGTCCTGACTTTC.

This clone was seen only once. The rearrangement joins TRBV7-9 to TRBJ1-1; TRBD1 matches 8 bases. This CDR3 region has 17 residues. Germline CDR1 and CDR2: SEHNR and FQNEAQ (reference sequence). Trimming at V came to 5 bases and at J to 3 bases, leaving 14 bases not matched to a gene. CDR3 nucleotides: TGTGCCAGCAGCGATACGACAGGGGCTGAAGAGGACACTGAAGCTTTCTTT. It translates to CASSDTTGAEEDTEAFF.

The chain links TRBV30 to TRBJ2-2, with D possibly TRBD2 on 6 matching bases. Germline values: CDR1 GTSNPN, CDR2 SVGIG (reference sequence). CDR3 length: 13 residues. V lost 7 bases and J 3 bases, leaving 12 bases between the germline ends. CDR3 amino acids: CASGGEDTGELFF. The CDR3, as DNA: TGTGCCTCAGGAGGGGAGGACACCGGGGAGCTGTTTTTT. Filled out from reference TRBV30 and TRBJ2-2, the complete variable domain reads SQTIHQWPATLVQPVGSPLSLECTVEGTSNPNLYWYRQAAGRGLQLLFYSVGIGQISSEVPQNLSASRPQDRQFILSSKKLLLSDSGFYLCASGGEDTGELFFGEGSRLTVL.

The chain uses TRBV21-1 and TRBJ1-6. TRBV21-1 is a pseudogene. CDR3 length: 13 residues. In nucleotides, the CDR3 is TGTGCCAGCAGCCCTAATGCGGATTCACCCCTCCACTTT. It translates to CASSPNADSPLHF.

The chain is built from TRBV5-1 and TRBJ2-7; maybe TRBD2 (5 bases). CDR1 and CDR2 (germline): SGHRS, YFSETQ. Between the trimmed V and J ends, which lost 4 bases and 2 bases, there was a span of 13 bases. The CDR3 is made up of 14 amino acids. In DNA form, the CDR3 reads TGCGCCAGCAGCCTCGACTCGGGGACCTACGAGCAGTACTTC. Amino acid sequence: CASSLDSGTYEQYF.

This chain uses TRBV7-6 with TRBJ2-7; D is perhaps TRBD2 (6 bases). CDR1 and CDR2 (germline): SGHVS, FNYEAQ. CDR3 length equals 14 residues. The V end was cut by 6 bases, the J end by 4 bases, with 16 bases between. CDR3 nucleotide sequence: TGTGCCAGCAGTCCAGCGGGTCCGGGTTACGAGCAGTACTTC. This gives the protein CASSPAGPGYEQYF.

The J gene is TRBJ2-2, the V gene TRBV11-2; TRBD2 aligns across 10 bases. V was pared by 3 bases and J by 3 bases, with 10 bases of the junction left unmatched. The germline gives CDR1 SGHAT, CDR2 FQNNGV. The CDR3 has 18 residues. The CDR3 nucleotides are TGTGCCAGCAGCTTGGAGGCAGCGGGAGGGCAGGACACCGGGGAGCTGTTTTTT. This sequence encodes CASSLEAAGGQDTGELFF.

The chain links TRBV9 to TRBJ2-1; 13 bases agree with TRBD2. This CDR3 is 19 amino acids long. J was trimmed by 0 bases and V by 4 bases; bases with no gene match: 10. From germline, CDR1 is SGDLS and CDR2 YYNGEE. As DNA, the CDR3 is TGTGCCAGCAGCACATCCGGGACTAGCGGGGCAAGCTCCTACAATGAGCAGTTCTTC. Its protein product is CASSTSGTSGASSYNEQFF.

This chain joins TRBV7-9 and TRBJ1-1; the D gene is possibly TRBD1 (5 bases). The CDR3 extends over 13 amino acids. The ends were cut back, 1 base at V and 11 bases at J, with 14 bases in the middle. Per the germline V gene, CDR1 is SEHNR and CDR2 is FQNEAQ (reference sequence). The CDR3 sequence: CASSLEEDRGAFF. CDR3 in DNA: TGTGCCAGCAGCTTAGAGGAGGACCGGGGCGCTTTCTTT.

This sequence joins TRBV6-5 and TRBJ1-5, with D uncertain. Germline V gives CDR1 MNHEY, CDR2 SVGAGI. The CDR3 covers 13 residues. V lost 5 bases and J 7 bases, leaving 12 bases between the germline ends. CDR3 amino acids: CASSSGGHQPQHF. Written as DNA, the CDR3 is TGTGCCAGCAGTAGTGGAGGGCACCAGCCCCAGCATTTT.

J is TRBJ2-5 and V is TRBV7-6; D ambiguous. This CDR3 contains 14 residues. Trimming cost V 5 bases and J 5 bases, with 15 bases left between them. Germline V CDR1 and CDR2: SGHVS, FNYEAQ. CDR3 sequence: CASSAMAPWETQYF. The CDR3 DNA sequence: TGTGCCAGCAGCGCAATGGCGCCGTGGGAGACCCAGTACTTC.

The DNA of the CDR3 is TGTGCCAGCAGGCAAACAGGGGGCAATCAGCCCCAGCATTTT. It is translated as CASRQTGGNQPQHF. The gene calls are TRBV27 and TRBJ1-5, with 7 positions matching TRBD1. The V segment lost 6 bases and the J segment 2 bases; nucleotides outside the gene matches: 4. CDR3 length equals 14 residues. Germline V lookup: CDR1 MNHEY, CDR2 SMNVEV (reference sequence).

The chain has TRBV4-1 and TRBJ2-3, with D unclear. CDR3 length equals 12 residues. Germline CDR1 reads MGHRA; CDR2 reads YSYEKL. V was trimmed by 1 base and J by 6 bases, leaving 5 bases between them. The CDR3 DNA reads TGCGCCAGCAGCCAAGGCCCGGATACGCAGTATTTT. It is translated as CASSQGPDTQYF.

The chain joins TRBV11-3 to TRBJ2-7; D gene ambiguous. Germline V gene sequence: CDR1 SGHNT, CDR2 YENEEA. The length of the CDR3 is 13 residues. Trimming cost V 7 bases and J 0 bases, with 10 bases left between them. The CDR3 here is CASNQGISYEQYF. CDR3 DNA: TGTGCCAGCAACCAAGGGATCTCCTACGAGCAGTACTTC.

The J gene is TRBJ2-1, the V gene TRBV7-9; 9 bases align to TRBD2. With V trimmed by 5 bases and J by 7 bases, 6 bases remained unmatched. The CDR3 spans 14 residues. Looked up from germline, CDR1 is SEHNR and CDR2 is FQNEAQ (reference sequence). The CDR3 DNA follows: TGTGCCAGCAGCCCTGGGACTAGCTGGAATGAGCAGTTCTTC. Protein product: CASSPGTSWNEQFF.

The chain is built from TRBV4-3 and TRBJ1-2; 9 nucleotides agree with TRBD1. CDR1 is LGHNA, CDR2 YSLEER, per germline. The CDR3 is 17 amino acids. The V and J ends lost 5 bases and 3 bases, in that order; junction bases with no gene match: 13. The CDR3 DNA sequence: TGCGCCAGCAGCGTAGGAAGGACAGGGGCTGCTTACTATGGCTACACCTTC. Its protein is CASSVGRTGAAYYGYTF.

This CDR3 reads CASSYGSRNTEAFF. In DNA form, the CDR3 reads TGTGCCAGCAGTTACGGCAGCCGGAACACTGAAGCTTTCTTT. The chain recombines TRBV6-5 with TRBJ1-1; no clear D. With 2 bases removed from V and 1 base from J, the gap between germline ends came to 8 bases. Germline CDR1 is MNHEY and CDR2 is SVGAGI. The CDR3 has 14 amino acids.

The chain combines TRBV2 with TRBJ2-5; TRBD2 aligns across 11 bases. The CDR3 length is 14 residues. Germline CDR1 and CDR2: SNHLY and FYNNEI. Trimming at V came to 10 bases and at J to 4 bases, leaving 8 bases not matched to a gene. The CDR3 DNA reads as TGTGCCAATGAGGGACTAGCGGATCCAGAGACCCAGTACTTC. Translating it yields CANEGLADPETQYF. Complete variable domain (other parts from reference TRBV2 and TRBJ2-5): EPEVTQTPSHQVTQMGQEVILRCVPISNHLYFYWYRQILGQKVEFLVSFYNNEISEKSEIFDDQFSVERPDGSNFTLKIRSTKLEDSAMYFCANEGLADPETQYFGPGTRLLVL.

The gene calls are TRBV9 and TRBJ2-1, with D perhaps matching TRBD1 (7 bases). CDR1 and CDR2 (germline): SGDLS, YYNGEE. This CDR3 comprises 16 residues. V lost 4 bases and J 0 bases, leaving 14 bases between the germline ends. The CDR3 nucleotides read TGTGCCAGCAGCTCCGCGGGACAGAGCTCCTACAATGAGCAGTTCTTC. Its protein is CASSSAGQSSYNEQFF.

V usage is TRBV7-6 and J usage is TRBJ1-4; D is unresolved. Per germline, CDR1 SGHVS and CDR2 FNYEAQ. The CDR3 loop spans 15 amino acids. Between the trimmed V and J ends, which lost 1 base and 1 base, there was a span of 7 bases. The CDR3 DNA reads TGTGCCAGCAGCTTAGGGGAGGGAACTAATGAAAAACTGTTTTTT. It yields the protein CASSLGEGTNEKLFF. Full variable domain (remainder filled in from reference TRBV7-6 and TRBJ1-4): GAGVSQSPRYKVTKRGQDVALRCDPISGHVSLYWYRQALGQGPEFLTYFNYEAQQDKSGLPNDRFSAERPEGSISTLTIQRTEQRDSAMYRCASSLGEGTNEKLFFGSGTQLSVL.

In this sample, this clone turned up a few times. CDR3 region: CATSTDAGPYGYTF. The CDR3 nucleotides are TGTGCCACCAGCACTGACGCGGGGCCCTATGGCTACACCTTC. The chain is built from TRBV15 and TRBJ1-2; TRBD1 might be the D (5 bases). CDR1 and CDR2 (germline): LNHNV, YYDKDF (reference sequence). The CDR3 runs 14 residues. V was shortened by 4 bases and J by 4 bases, with 13 bases between the two germline ends. Full variable domain (remainder filled in from reference TRBV15 and TRBJ1-2): DAMVIQNPRYQVTQFGKPVTLSCSQTLNHNVMYWYQQKSSQAPKLLFHYYDKDFNNEADTPDNFQSRRPNTSFCFLDIRSPGLGDTAMYLCATSTDAGPYGYTFGSGTRLTVV.

This rearrangement joins TRBV6-1 to TRBJ1-1, with D possibly matching TRBD1 (5 bases). The germline gives CDR1 MNHNS, CDR2 SASEGT. The CDR3 extends over 13 amino acids. With 4 bases removed from V and 3 bases from J, the gap between germline ends came to 9 bases. The CDR3 DNA is TGTGCCAGCAGTGGTCAGGGTGACACTGAAGCTTTCTTT. It is translated as CASSGQGDTEAFF.